The sequence of this T cell receptor (beta chain) was determined in a study of CDR3 diversity in severe acne. V was shortened by 3 bases and J by 13 bases, with 12 bases between the two germline ends. The CDR3 runs 10 residues. In germline, CDR1 is SQVTM, CDR2 ANQGSEA. TCRdb reprocessed the PCR reads with MiXCR, giving one entry per CDR3 protein. The data show over 90,000 distinct CDR3 sequences, roughly 51% seen once. This chain connects TRBV29-1 to TRBJ1-2, with a weak D call TRBD1 (6 bases). Sequencing was carried out using blood. This sequence originates from a male donor with acne. CDR3 sequence reads: CSVDVGGPTF. CDR3 coding DNA: TGCAGCGTTGACGTTGGGGGGCCCACCTTC.